These 30 T cell receptor beta chains share one sample of origin, sequenced in a study of identical twins. MiXCR, run by TCRdb on the 5' RACE reads, gives a single entry per CDR3 protein. The table shows roughly 480,000 distinct CDR3 sequences, with approximately 24% occurring only once. These records were also assigned to another study, of T cells expressing NK-cell markers.

Sequencing was done on a sample of CD4+ T cells sorted from blood. These receptors were taken from a woman in her late teens or twenties in good health.

By frequency in the sample, this clonotype is medium-sized. The V gene is TRBV20-1, the J gene TRBJ2-1; D is uncertain. CDR1 is DFQATT, CDR2 SNEGSKA, per germline (reference sequence). The CDR3 is 13 amino acids. The CDR3: CSTSNGEYNEQFF. The DNA for the CDR3 is TGCAGCACCTCAAACGGCGAGTACAATGAGCAGTTCTTC.

CDR3 loop: CASSPDRKQYF. The CDR3 nucleotides read TGTGCCAGCAGCCCCGACCGTAAGCAGTACTTC. The rearrangement joins TRBV4-2 to TRBJ2-7; D ambiguous. This CDR3 is built from 11 residues. Between the trimmed V and J ends, which lost 4 bases and 8 bases, there was a span of 9 bases. The germline gives CDR1 LGHNA, CDR2 YNFKEQ.

V is TRBV20-1 and J is TRBJ2-3; 7 nucleotides align to TRBD2. Germline CDR1 and CDR2: DFQATT and SNEGSKA (reference sequence). This CDR3 contains 14 residues. V lost 0 bases, J lost 5 bases, and 5 bases stayed unmatched. The CDR3, as DNA: TGCAGTGCTAGAGATCCGGCTAGCGGAGATACGCAGTATTTT. Translated, it gives CSARDPASGDTQYF.

This chain connects TRBV27 to TRBJ1-1; 7 positions match TRBD1. The ends lost 0 bases at V and 1 base at J; junction bases unmatched: 11. The germline V gene has CDR1 MNHEY and CDR2 SMNVEV (reference sequence). The CDR3 is made up of 18 amino acids. DNA of the CDR3: TGTGCCAGCAGTTTATCCGCCTTATATTACAGGGGGAACACTGAAGCTTTCTTT. It encodes CASSLSALYYRGNTEAFF.

The rearrangement links TRBV7-2 to TRBJ1-4; unclear D gene. Trimming removed 5 bases at V and 8 bases at J, with 15 bases between. Germline assignment: CDR1 SGHTA and CDR2 FQGNSA. CDR3 length: 14 amino acids. The CDR3: CASSHRIRGEKLFF. The CDR3 DNA follows: TGTGCCAGCAGCCACCGGATCCGCGGGGAAAAACTGTTTTTT.

The chain couples TRBV29-1 to TRBJ2-5, with 10 bases fitting TRBD1. The CDR3 is 13 amino acids. The V gene's germline CDR1 is SQVTM and CDR2 ANQGSEA. The trim removed 6 bases at V and 4 bases at J, leaving 5 bases unmatched. The DNA of the CDR3 is TGCAGCGTGGACAGGGGGTGGGGAGAGACCCAGTACTTC. Translation gives CSVDRGWGETQYF.

The J gene is TRBJ2-3, the V gene TRBV3-1; D uncertain. Germline V lookup: CDR1 LGHDT, CDR2 YNNKEL (reference sequence). The CDR3 length is 16 residues. The V end was cut by 0 bases, the J end by 2 bases, with 12 bases between. For the CDR3, the DNA is TGTGCCAGCAGCCAAGATGTATACACGACCACAGATACGCAGTATTTT. This sequence encodes CASSQDVYTTTDTQYF.

The chain couples TRBV6-2 or TRBV6-3 to TRBJ2-3; D might be TRBD2 (6 bases). The CDR3 extends over 13 amino acids. Germline values: CDR1 MNHEY, CDR2 SVGEGT. V lost 7 bases and J 6 bases, leaving 14 bases between the germline ends. CDR3 coding DNA: TGTGCCAGCAATTGGGACTCCCACGATACGCAGTATTTT. This sequence encodes CASNWDSHDTQYF.

The rearrangement uses TRBV6-2 or TRBV6-3 and TRBJ2-1; 9 bases align to TRBD2. The CDR3 sequence is 17 residues long. With 8 bases clipped from V and 11 bases from J, the junction kept 22 bases outside the gene matches. Germline V gene sequence: CDR1 MNHEY, CDR2 SVGEGT. The chain's CDR3 is CASAELRVAGAVNKQFF. Written as DNA, the CDR3 is TGTGCCAGCGCGGAACTTAGGGTAGCGGGGGCTGTGAATAAGCAGTTCTTC.

This clonotype was detected many times. The CDR3 sequence: CASSSNGGGEFFPHEQFF. The CDR3 region has the DNA TGCGCCAGCAGCTCAAACGGAGGCGGGGAGTTCTTCCCCCATGAGCAGTTCTTC. The chain joins TRBV5-1 to TRBJ2-1; the D gene is possibly TRBD2 (6 bases). The V end lost 3 bases, the J end lost 8 bases, and 27 bases lay between the germline ends. The germline gives CDR1 SGHRS, CDR2 YFSETQ. The CDR3 contains 18 residues. Using reference TRBV5-1 and TRBJ2-1 for the parts outside the CDR3, the full variable domain is KAGVTQTPRYLIKTRGQQVTLSCSPISGHRSVSWYQQTPGQGLQFLFEYFSETQRNKGNFPGRFSGRQFSNSRSEMNVSTLELGDSALYLCASSSNGGGEFFPHEQFFGPGTRLTVL.

This clonotype has ten or more counts. The chain couples TRBV5-5 to TRBJ1-1; a possible D gene is TRBD1 (6 bases). The CDR3 has 15 residues. The V gene's germline CDR1 is SGHKS and CDR2 YYEKEE (reference sequence). The V end was cut by 4 bases, the J end by 1 base, with 14 bases between. CDR3 sequence reads: CASSRRTDRNTEAFF. CDR3 nucleotide sequence: TGTGCCAGCAGCCGCAGGACAGACCGGAACACTGAAGCTTTCTTT. The entire variable domain, with the rest obtained from reference TRBV5-5 and TRBJ1-1, is as follows: DAGVTQSPTHLIKTRGQQVTLRCSPISGHKSVSWYQQVLGQGPQFIFQYYEKEERGRGNFPDRFSARQFPNYSSELNVNALLLGDSALYLCASSRRTDRNTEAFFGQGTRLTVV.

DNA for the CDR3: TGTGCCACCAGCAGGACCGGGACAGCAAATTACAATGAGCAGTTCTTC. Its translation is CATSRTGTANYNEQFF. The V and J genes are TRBV15 and TRBJ2-1; 7 nucleotides match TRBD1. Germline V lookup: CDR1 LNHNV, CDR2 YYDKDF (reference sequence). This CDR3 contains 16 residues. V gave up 3 bases and J gave up 4 bases; unmatched junction bases: 9. The full variable domain, rest sourced from reference TRBV15 and TRBJ2-1, is DAMVIQNPRYQVTQFGKPVTLSCSQTLNHNVMYWYQQKSSQAPKLLFHYYDKDFNNEADTPDNFQSRRPNTSFCFLDIRSPGLGDTAMYLCATSRTGTANYNEQFFGPGTRLTVL.

This clonotype was counted a few times. This chain links TRBV5-8 with TRBJ2-3, with TRBD2 identical over 8 bases. The ends lost 3 bases at V and 4 bases at J; junction bases unmatched: 10. This CDR3 has 16 residues. Germline V gene sequence: CDR1 SGHTS, CDR2 YDEGEE. The CDR3 nucleotides read TGTGCCAGCAGCTCCATGACTAGCGAACCGCCAGATACGCAGTATTTT. It specifies CASSSMTSEPPDTQYF.

This clonotype was counted a few times. The chain couples TRBV11-2 to TRBJ2-2, with TRBD2 identical over 11 bases. The J segment lost 4 bases and the V segment lost 2 bases, leaving 6 bases of the junction unmatched. CDR1 SGHAT and CDR2 FQNNGV come from the germline V gene. The length of the CDR3 is 17 residues. The CDR3 region has the DNA TGTGCCAGCAGCTTACGCGTAGCGGGAGGGCTCACCGGGGAGCTGTTTTTT. It specifies CASSLRVAGGLTGELFF.

The rearrangement joins TRBV20-1 to TRBJ1-2; D ambiguous. Looked up from germline, CDR1 is DFQATT and CDR2 is SNEGSKA (reference sequence). The length of the CDR3 is 14 residues. With 3 bases removed from V and 0 bases from J, the gap between germline ends came to 11 bases. The CDR3 DNA sequence: TGCAGTGCTAGTAGTGGCGGAGCTAACTATGGCTACACCTTC. It codes for CSASSGGANYGYTF.

This chain uses TRBV5-1 with TRBJ2-3, with D perhaps TRBD1 (5 bases). Looked up from germline, CDR1 is SGHRS and CDR2 is YFSETQ. This CDR3 region has 15 residues. V shed 1 base and J shed 0 bases, with 9 bases lying between them. CDR3 in DNA: TGCGCCAGCAGCTTGATTGGGGCTAGCACAGATACGCAGTATTTT. Its translation is CASSLIGASTDTQYF.

This chain uses TRBV5-1 with TRBJ2-7; 8 bases are shared with TRBD1. Germline V gene data show CDR1 as SGHRS and CDR2 as YFSETQ. The CDR3 length is 15 residues. V shed 1 base, J shed 3 bases, and the junction held 6 bases outside the gene matches. The CDR3 reads CASSLKGQENYEQYF. CDR3 nucleotides: TGCGCCAGCAGCTTGAAGGGACAGGAGAACTACGAGCAGTACTTC.

This chain links TRBV6-1 with TRBJ2-2; 11 positions agree with TRBD1. Looked up from germline, CDR1 is MNHNS and CDR2 is SASEGT. The CDR3 has 14 residues. V lost 8 bases and J lost 5; bases outside the gene matches: 4. The CDR3 reads CASRDRGWTGELFF. CDR3 DNA sequence: TGTGCCAGCCGGGACAGGGGGTGGACCGGGGAGCTGTTTTTT.

The rearrangement joins TRBV27 to TRBJ1-5; 7 nucleotides line up with TRBD1. CDR3 size: 14 residues. V trimming: 5 bases; J trimming: 1 base; junction bases outside the gene matches: 2. CDR1 is MNHEY and CDR2 is SMNVEV in the germline V gene (reference sequence). CDR3 bases: TGTGCCAGCAGTCCGACAGGGAGCAATCAGCCCCAGCATTTT. Its translation: CASSPTGSNQPQHF.

This clonotype has only a few counts. The gene calls are TRBV29-1 and TRBJ1-3, with D unresolved. Germline-derived CDR1 and CDR2 are SQVTM and ANQGSEA. CDR3 length: 15 residues. Trimming left V 6 bases short and J 0 bases short, with 15 bases between. The CDR3 DNA reads as TGCAGCGTCAATAGCCCCGGCACCTCTGGAAACACCATATATTTT. Its translation is CSVNSPGTSGNTIYF. Full variable domain (outside the CDR3, taken from reference TRBV29-1 and TRBJ1-3): SAVISQKPSRDICQRGTSLTIQCQVDSQVTMMFWYRQQPGQSLTLIATANQGSEATYESGFVIDKFPISRPNLTFSTLTVSNMSPEDSSIYLCSVNSPGTSGNTIYFGEGSWLTVV.

This clonotype was detected a few times. The chain has TRBV6-2 or TRBV6-3 and TRBJ1-5, with D tentatively TRBD1 (6 bases). CDR1 and CDR2 (germline): MNHEY, SVGEGT. Trimming pared 8 bases from V and 4 bases from J, leaving 12 bases between. The CDR3 has 13 amino acids. CDR3 coding DNA: TGTGCCAGCGGGGGCATGGGAAATCAGCCCCAGCATTTT. Amino acids: CASGGMGNQPQHF.

The chain couples TRBV5-1 to TRBJ1-4; D is unclear. Germline V gives CDR1 SGHRS, CDR2 YFSETQ. V dropped 0 bases and J dropped 8 bases, with 11 bases sitting between them. This CDR3 has 14 amino acids. As DNA, the CDR3 is TGCGCCAGCAGCTTGGGACATACCCTGGAAAAACTGTTTTTT. Protein: CASSLGHTLEKLFF.

This clonotype appeared a few times. The CDR3 spells CASSFRGSEAFF. The CDR3 DNA reads TGTGCCAGCAGTTTTAGAGGGTCTGAAGCTTTCTTT. The chain couples TRBV12-3 or TRBV12-4 to TRBJ1-1; D is ambiguous. The CDR3 is 12 residues long. V was pared by 3 bases and J by 6 bases, with 8 bases between.

The rearrangement uses TRBV5-1 and TRBJ2-5, with 7 bases that match TRBD1. The CDR3 length is 13 residues. Germline V gene lookup returns CDR1 SGHRS and CDR2 YFSETQ. The V segment lost 4 bases and the J segment 7 bases; nucleotides outside the gene matches: 7. CDR3 in amino acids: CASSPGTVATQYF. The CDR3 nucleotides are TGCGCCAGCAGCCCCGGGACAGTCGCGACCCAGTACTTC.

The chain links TRBV4-3 to TRBJ2-2; a possible D gene is TRBD2 (5 bases). Per the germline V gene, CDR1 is LGHNA and CDR2 is YSLEER. This CDR3 is built from 14 residues. The ends were cut back, 4 bases at V and 3 bases at J, with 9 bases in the middle. The CDR3 reads CASSRGSHTGELFF. The CDR3 coding sequence is TGCGCCAGCAGCCGCGGGTCCCACACCGGGGAGCTGTTTTTT.

This clonotype was picked up a small number of times. The chain has TRBV20-1 and TRBJ2-1; D not certain. Deletions cut 6 bases from V and 2 bases from J, with 14 bases between. CDR1 is DFQATT, CDR2 SNEGSKA, per germline (reference sequence). The CDR3 is 14 amino acids. DNA of the CDR3: TGCAGTGCCAGTAAAGGTCCAACCTACAATGAGCAGTTCTTC. The encoded protein is CSASKGPTYNEQFF.

The V call is TRBV6-5, the J call TRBJ1-4; D remains unclear. The V gene lost 6 bases and the J gene lost 8 bases, with 10 bases spanning the gap. CDR3 length: 12 residues. In germline, CDR1 is MNHEY, CDR2 SVGAGI. The CDR3 is CASSRDREKLFF. The CDR3 DNA sequence: TGTGCCAGCAGCCGAGACCGAGAAAAACTGTTTTTT.

V usage is TRBV11-1 and J usage is TRBJ1-1, with 9 bases lining up with TRBD1. V trimming: 6 bases; J trimming: 1 base; junction bases outside the gene matches: 9. The germline V gene has CDR1 SGHAT and CDR2 FQDESV (reference sequence). CDR3 length: 16 amino acids. The CDR3 sequence is CASSKDPGQGNTEAFF. Written as DNA, the CDR3 is TGTGCCAGCAGTAAAGACCCGGGACAGGGGAACACTGAAGCTTTCTTT.

The chain recombines TRBV20-1 with TRBJ2-1, with D unclear. Looked up from germline, CDR1 is DFQATT and CDR2 is SNEGSKA (reference sequence). Deletions cut 0 bases from V and 0 bases from J, with 6 bases between. The CDR3 covers 14 residues. Here the CDR3 DNA reads TGCAGTGCTAGAGAGGGTAACTCCTACAATGAGCAGTTCTTC. It is translated as CSAREGNSYNEQFF.

The chain uses TRBV15 and TRBJ2-7; tentative D call: TRBD2 (6 bases). The CDR3 is 14 residues long. Trimming took 3 bases from V and 3 from J, leaving 12 bases between them. Germline CDR1 and CDR2: LNHNV and YYDKDF (reference sequence). The CDR3 DNA reads as TGTGCCACCAGCAGCCCCTGGGGACTCTACGAGCAGTACTTC. Encoded protein: CATSSPWGLYEQYF.